The following is a TCR beta chain sequence with its context. Its matching antigen is unknown. Method: immunoSEQ multiplex PCR; TCRdb's copy keeps in-frame clones and lacks some. The sample carries about 49,000 clones, around 85% recorded once. The sample belongs to a study of OX40 agonist ivuxolimab in advanced cancers. Across the whole study: At 0.01 to 10 mg/kg, ivuxolimab was administered intravenously to patients every 2 weeks. Study-level findings and limits: Antigen specificity of clonally expanded peripheral T cells was not established. Expanded clones belonging to CD8+ T cells outnumbered, on average, those of CD4+.

Patients had blood sampled at baseline and again on cycle 4 day 1 and cycle 7 day 1. Germline lookup yields CDR1 SGHAT and CDR2 FQNNGV. This CDR3 is 15 amino acids long. The germline V and J ends were trimmed by 0 bases and 4 bases, with 13 bases remaining between them. The chain couples TRBV11-2 to TRBJ2-7, with D possibly being TRBD1 (6 bases). The source material was CD4+ or CD8+ T cells sorted from blood, sampled in a trial of the OX40 agonist ivuxolimab. The clonotype comes from an adult with an advanced solid tumor such as melanoma, head and neck, liver or kidney cancer. The CDR3 nucleotides are TGTGCCAGCAGCTTAGATCTCGGCAGGGGTTACGAGCAGTACTTC. This codes for CASSLDLGRGYEQYF.